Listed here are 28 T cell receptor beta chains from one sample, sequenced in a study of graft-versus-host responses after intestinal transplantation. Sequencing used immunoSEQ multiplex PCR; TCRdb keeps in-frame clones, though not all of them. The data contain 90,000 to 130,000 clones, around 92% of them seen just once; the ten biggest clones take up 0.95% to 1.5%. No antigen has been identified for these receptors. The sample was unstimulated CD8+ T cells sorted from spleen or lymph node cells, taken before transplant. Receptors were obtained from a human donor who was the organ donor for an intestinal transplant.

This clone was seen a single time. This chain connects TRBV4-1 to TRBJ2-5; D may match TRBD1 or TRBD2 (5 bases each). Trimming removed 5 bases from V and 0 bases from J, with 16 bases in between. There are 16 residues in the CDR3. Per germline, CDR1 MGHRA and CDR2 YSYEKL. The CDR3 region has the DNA TGCGCCAGCAGCGACCGGGGCCCTGGGTACCAAGAGACCCAGTACTTC. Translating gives CASSDRGPGYQETQYF.

Here the CDR3 DNA reads TGTGCCAGCAGTTTTAGCGGGCGAGATGGCTACACCTTC. This codes for CASSFSGRDGYTF. The chain employs TRBV27 and TRBJ1-2, with D unclear. The V and J ends lost 3 bases and 6 bases respectively, with 11 bases between them. Germline-derived CDR1 and CDR2 are MNHEY and SMNVEV (reference sequence). This CDR3 contains 13 residues.

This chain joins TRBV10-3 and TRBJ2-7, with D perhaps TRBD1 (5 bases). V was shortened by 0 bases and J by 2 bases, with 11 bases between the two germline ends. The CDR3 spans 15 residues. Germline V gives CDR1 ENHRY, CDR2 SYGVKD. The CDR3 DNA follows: TGTGCCATCAGTGAGTCGGGGCAATCTACCTACGAGCAGTACTTC. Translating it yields CAISESGQSTYEQYF.

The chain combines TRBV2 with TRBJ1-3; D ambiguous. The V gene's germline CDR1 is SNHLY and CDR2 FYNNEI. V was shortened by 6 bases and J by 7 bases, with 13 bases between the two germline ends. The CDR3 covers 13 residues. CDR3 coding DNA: TGTGCCAGCAGGCCACCTCTGAGGAACACCATATATTTT. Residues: CASRPPLRNTIYF.

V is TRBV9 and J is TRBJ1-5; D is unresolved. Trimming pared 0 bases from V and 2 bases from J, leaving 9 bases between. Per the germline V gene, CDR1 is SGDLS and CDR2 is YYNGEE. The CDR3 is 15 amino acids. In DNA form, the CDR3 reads TGTGCCAGCAGCGTAGGGGGTGACGGCAATCAGCCCCAGCATTTT. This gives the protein CASSVGGDGNQPQHF.

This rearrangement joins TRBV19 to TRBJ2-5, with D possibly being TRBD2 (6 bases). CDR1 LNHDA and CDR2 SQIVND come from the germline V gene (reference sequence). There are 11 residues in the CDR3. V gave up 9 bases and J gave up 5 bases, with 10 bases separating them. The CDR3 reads CASGSEETQYF. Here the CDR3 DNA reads TGTGCCAGCGGGAGCGAGGAGACCCAGTACTTC.

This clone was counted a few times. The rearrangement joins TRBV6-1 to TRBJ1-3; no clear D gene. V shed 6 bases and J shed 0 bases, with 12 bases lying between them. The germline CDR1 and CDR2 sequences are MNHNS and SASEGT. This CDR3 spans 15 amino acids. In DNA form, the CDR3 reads TGTGCCAGCAGCTATGTGAGGAGCTCTGGAAACACCATATATTTT. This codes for CASSYVRSSGNTIYF.

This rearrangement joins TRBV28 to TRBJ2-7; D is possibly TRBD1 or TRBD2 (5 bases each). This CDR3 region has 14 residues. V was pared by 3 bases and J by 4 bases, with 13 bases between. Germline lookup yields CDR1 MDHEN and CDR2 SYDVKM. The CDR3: CASSLGVRGYEQYF. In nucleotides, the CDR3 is TGTGCCAGCAGTTTGGGGGTTCGAGGGTACGAGCAGTACTTC.

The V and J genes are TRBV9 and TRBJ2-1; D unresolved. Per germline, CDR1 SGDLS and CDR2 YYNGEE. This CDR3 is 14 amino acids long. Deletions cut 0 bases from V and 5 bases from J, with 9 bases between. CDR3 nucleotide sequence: TGTGCCAGCAGCGTAGACCTGGAAGACAATGAGCAGTTCTTC. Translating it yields CASSVDLEDNEQFF.

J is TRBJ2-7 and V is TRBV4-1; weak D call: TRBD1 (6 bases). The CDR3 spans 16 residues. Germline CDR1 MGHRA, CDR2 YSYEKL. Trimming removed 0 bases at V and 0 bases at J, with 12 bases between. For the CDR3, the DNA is TGCGCCAGCAGCCAAGATAAAGGGGGATCCTCCTACGAGCAGTACTTC. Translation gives CASSQDKGGSSYEQYF.

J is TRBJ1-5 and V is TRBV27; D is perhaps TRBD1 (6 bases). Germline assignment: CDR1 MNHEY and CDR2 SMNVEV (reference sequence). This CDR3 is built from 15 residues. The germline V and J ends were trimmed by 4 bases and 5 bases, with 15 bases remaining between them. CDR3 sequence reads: CASSSQGTADQPQHF. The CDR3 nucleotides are TGTGCCAGCAGTTCACAGGGTACGGCGGATCAGCCCCAGCATTTT.

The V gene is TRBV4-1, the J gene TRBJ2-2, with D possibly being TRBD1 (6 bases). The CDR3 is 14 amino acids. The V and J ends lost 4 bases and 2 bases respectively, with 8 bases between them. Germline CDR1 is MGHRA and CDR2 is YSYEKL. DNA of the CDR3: TGCGCCAGCAGCCTACAGGGAAACACCGGGGAGCTGTTTTTT. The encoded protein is CASSLQGNTGELFF.

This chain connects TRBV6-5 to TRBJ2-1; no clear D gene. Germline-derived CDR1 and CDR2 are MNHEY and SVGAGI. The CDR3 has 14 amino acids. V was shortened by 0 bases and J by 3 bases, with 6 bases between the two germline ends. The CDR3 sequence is CASSYSHSYNEQFF. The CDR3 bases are TGTGCCAGCAGTTACTCGCACAGCTACAATGAGCAGTTCTTC.

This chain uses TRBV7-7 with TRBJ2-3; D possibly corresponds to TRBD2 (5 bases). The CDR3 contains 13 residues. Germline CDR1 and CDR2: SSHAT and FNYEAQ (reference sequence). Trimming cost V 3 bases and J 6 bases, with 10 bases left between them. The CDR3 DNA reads TGTGCCAGCAGCTTCGGGGTCGGGGATACGCAGTATTTT. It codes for CASSFGVGDTQYF.

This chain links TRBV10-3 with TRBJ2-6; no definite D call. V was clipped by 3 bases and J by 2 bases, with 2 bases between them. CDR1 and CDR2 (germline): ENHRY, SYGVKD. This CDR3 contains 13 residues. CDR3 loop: CAISDPGANVLTF. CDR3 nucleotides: TGTGCCATCAGTGACCCTGGGGCCAACGTCCTGACTTTC.

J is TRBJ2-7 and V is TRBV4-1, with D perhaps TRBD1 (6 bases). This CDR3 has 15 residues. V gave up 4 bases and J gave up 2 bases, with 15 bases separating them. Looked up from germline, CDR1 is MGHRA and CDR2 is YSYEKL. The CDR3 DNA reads TGCGCCAGCAGCCTGGGGGCATATTTCACCTACGAGCAGTACTTC. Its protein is CASSLGAYFTYEQYF.

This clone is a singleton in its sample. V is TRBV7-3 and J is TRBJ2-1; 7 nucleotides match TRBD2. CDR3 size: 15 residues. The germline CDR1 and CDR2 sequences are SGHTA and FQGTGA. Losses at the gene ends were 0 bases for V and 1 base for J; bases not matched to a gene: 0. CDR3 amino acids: CASSLTGGSYNEQFF. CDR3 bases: TGTGCCAGCAGCTTAACGGGAGGGTCCTACAATGAGCAGTTCTTC.

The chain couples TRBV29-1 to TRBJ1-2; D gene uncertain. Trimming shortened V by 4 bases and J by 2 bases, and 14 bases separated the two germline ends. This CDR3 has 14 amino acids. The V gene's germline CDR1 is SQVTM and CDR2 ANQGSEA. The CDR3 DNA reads TGCAGCGTTGCGTCCGCCAGTCAAAACTATGGCTACACCTTC. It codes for CSVASASQNYGYTF.

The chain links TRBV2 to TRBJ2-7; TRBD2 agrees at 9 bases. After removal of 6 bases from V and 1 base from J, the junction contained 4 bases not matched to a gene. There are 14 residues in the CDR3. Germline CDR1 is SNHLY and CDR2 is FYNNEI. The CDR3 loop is CASSLAGQSYEQYF. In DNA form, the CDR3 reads TGTGCCAGCAGCCTAGCGGGACAGTCCTACGAGCAGTACTTC. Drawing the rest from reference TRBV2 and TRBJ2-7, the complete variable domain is EPEVTQTPSHQVTQMGQEVILRCVPISNHLYFYWYRQILGQKVEFLVSFYNNEISEKSEIFDDQFSVERPDGSNFTLKIRSTKLEDSAMYFCASSLAGQSYEQYFGPGTRLTVT.

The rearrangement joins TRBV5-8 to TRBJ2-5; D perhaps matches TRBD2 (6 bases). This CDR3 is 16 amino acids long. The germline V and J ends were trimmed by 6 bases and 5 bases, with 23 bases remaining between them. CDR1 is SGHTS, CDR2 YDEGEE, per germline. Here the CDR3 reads CASTAWTDGGWETQYF. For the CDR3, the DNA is TGTGCCAGCACCGCTTGGACGGACGGGGGATGGGAGACCCAGTACTTC.

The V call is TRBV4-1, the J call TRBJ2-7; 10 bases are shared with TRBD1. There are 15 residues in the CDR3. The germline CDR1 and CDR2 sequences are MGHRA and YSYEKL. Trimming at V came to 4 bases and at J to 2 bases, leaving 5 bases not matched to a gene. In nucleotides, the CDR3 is TGCGCCAGCAGCCGTAGACAGGGGGCCCCCTACGAGCAGTACTTC. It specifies CASSRRQGAPYEQYF.

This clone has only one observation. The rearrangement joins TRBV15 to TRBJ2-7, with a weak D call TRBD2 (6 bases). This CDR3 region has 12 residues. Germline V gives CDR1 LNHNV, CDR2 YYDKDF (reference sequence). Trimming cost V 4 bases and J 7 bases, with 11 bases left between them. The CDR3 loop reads CATSKEGQEQYF. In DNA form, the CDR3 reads TGTGCCACCAGCAAGGAGGGGCAAGAGCAGTACTTC.

The CDR3 protein is CASRGVGYEQYF. In nucleotides, the CDR3 is TGCGCCAGTAGGGGGGTCGGGTACGAGCAGTACTTC. The rearrangement uses TRBV10-2 and TRBJ2-7; D might be TRBD1 or TRBD2, each matching 6 bases. V shed 9 bases and J shed 4 bases, with 13 bases lying between them. From germline, CDR1 is WSHSY and CDR2 SAAADI. The CDR3 sequence is 12 residues long.

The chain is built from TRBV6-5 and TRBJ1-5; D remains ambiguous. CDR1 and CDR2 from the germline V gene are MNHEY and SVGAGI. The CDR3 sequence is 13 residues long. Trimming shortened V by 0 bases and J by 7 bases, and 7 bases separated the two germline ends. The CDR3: CASSYSLTQPQHF. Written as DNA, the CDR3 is TGTGCCAGCAGTTACTCCTTAACCCAGCCCCAGCATTTT.

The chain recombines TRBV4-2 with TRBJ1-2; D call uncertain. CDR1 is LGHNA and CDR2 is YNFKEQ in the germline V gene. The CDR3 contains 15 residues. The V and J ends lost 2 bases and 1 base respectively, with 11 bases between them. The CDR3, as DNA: TGTGCCAGCAGCCAATTTCCCGAGATTAACTATGGCTACACCTTC. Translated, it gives CASSQFPEINYGYTF.

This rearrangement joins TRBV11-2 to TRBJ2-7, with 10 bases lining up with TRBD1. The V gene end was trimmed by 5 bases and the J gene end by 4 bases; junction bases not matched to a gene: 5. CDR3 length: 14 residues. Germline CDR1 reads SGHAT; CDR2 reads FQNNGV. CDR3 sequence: CASSLTGGAYEQYF. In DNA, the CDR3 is TGTGCCAGCAGCCTGACAGGGGGCGCATACGAGCAGTACTTC.

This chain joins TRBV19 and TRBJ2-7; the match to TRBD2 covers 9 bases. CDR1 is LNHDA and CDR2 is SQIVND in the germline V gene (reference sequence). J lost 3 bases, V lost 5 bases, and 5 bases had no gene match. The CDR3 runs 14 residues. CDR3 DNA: TGTGCCAGTAGTGCGGGAGGGGACAACTACGAGCAGTACTTC. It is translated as CASSAGGDNYEQYF.

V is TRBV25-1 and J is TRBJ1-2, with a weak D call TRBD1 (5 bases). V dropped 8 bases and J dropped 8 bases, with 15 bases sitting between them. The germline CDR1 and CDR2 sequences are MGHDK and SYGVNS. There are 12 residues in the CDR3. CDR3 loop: CASCRGGEGYTF. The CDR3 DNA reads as TGTGCCAGCTGTAGGGGTGGGGAAGGCTACACCTTC.